The clone carrying this T cell receptor (beta chain) was seen more than once but under ten times. What it binds is unknown. Germline-derived CDR1 and CDR2 are MNHEY and SVGAGI. The junction had 4 bases not matched to a gene; V was cut back by 5 bases and J by 2 bases. The CDR3 consists of 14 residues. Primers: 60 Vbeta forward and 13 Jbeta reverse. The table came from immunoSEQ multiplex PCR; TCRdb's copy has only in-frame clones and leaves some out. The table records 150,000 to 200,000 clones, around 80% of them present only once. This specimen comes from a study of cytomegalovirus exposure and HLA in healthy donors. Study-level points and caveats: A prior analysis recorded that most TCR beta V segments were productive about 90% or about 30% of the time.

The chain combines TRBV6-5 with TRBJ1-2, with 8 bases aligning to TRBD1. This sequence originates from a male donor in good health and CMV-seronegative. The sequenced sample was PBMCs. The CDR3 region has the DNA TGTGCCAGCAGTGATAACAGGGGGAACTATGGCTACACCTTC. It translates to CASSDNRGNYGYTF.